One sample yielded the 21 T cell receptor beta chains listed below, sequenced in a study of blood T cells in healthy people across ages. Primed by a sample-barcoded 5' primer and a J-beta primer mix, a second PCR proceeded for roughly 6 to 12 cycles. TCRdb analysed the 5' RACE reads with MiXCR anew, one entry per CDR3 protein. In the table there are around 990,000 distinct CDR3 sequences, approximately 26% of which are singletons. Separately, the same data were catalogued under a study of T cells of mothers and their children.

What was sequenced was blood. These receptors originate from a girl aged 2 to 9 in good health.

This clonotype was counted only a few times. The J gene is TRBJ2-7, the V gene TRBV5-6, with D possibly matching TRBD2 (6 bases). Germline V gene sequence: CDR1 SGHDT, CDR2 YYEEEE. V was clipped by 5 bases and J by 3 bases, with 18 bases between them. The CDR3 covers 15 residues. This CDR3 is CASRTRRSTFYEQYF. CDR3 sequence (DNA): TGTGCCAGCAGGACTAGGAGGTCCACTTTCTACGAGCAGTACTTC.

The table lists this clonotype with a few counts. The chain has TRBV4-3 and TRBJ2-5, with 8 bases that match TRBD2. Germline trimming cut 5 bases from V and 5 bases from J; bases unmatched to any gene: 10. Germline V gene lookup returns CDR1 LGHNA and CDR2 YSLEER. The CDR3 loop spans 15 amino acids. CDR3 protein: CASSSGRGDIETQYF. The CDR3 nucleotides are TGCGCCAGCAGCTCCGGGAGGGGGGATATTGAGACCCAGTACTTC.

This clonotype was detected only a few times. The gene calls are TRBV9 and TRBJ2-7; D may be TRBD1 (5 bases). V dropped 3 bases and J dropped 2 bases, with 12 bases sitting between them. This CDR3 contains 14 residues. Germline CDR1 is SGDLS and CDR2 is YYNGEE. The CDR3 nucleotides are TGTGCCAGCAGCGAACAGGTCTCTCCCTACGAGCAGTACTTC. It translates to CASSEQVSPYEQYF. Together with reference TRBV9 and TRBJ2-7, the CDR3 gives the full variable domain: DSGVTQTPKHLITATGQRVTLRCSPRSGDLSVYWYQQSLDQGLQFLIQYYNGEERAKGNILERFSAQQFPDLHSELNLSSLELGDSALYFCASSEQVSPYEQYFGPGTRLTVT.

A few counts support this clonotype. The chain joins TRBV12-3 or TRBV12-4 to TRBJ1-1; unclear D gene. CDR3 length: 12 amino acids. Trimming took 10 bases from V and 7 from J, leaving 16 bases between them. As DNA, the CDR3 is TGTGCCATCCTAACCTGGCAGTTTGAAGCTTTCTTT. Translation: CAILTWQFEAFF.

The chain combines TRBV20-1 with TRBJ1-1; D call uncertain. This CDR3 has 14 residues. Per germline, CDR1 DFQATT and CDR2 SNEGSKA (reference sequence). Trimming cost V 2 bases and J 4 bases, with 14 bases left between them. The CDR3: CSARSPALSTEAFF. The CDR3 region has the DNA TGCAGTGCTAGATCCCCCGCCCTATCCACTGAAGCTTTCTTT.

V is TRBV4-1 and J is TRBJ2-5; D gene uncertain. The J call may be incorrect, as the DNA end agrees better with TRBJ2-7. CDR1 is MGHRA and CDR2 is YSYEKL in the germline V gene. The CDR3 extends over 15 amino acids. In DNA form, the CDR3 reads TGCGCCAGCAGCCAAGACTACGATTGCTCCTACGAGCAGTACTTC. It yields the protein CASSQDYDCSYEQYF.

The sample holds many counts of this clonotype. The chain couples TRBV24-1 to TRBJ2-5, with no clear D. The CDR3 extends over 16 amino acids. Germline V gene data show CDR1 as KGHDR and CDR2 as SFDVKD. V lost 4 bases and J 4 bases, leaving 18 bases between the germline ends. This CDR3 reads CATSDRTDLGIETQYF. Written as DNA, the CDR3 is TGTGCCACCAGTGACCGTACCGACTTAGGTATAGAGACCCAGTACTTC.

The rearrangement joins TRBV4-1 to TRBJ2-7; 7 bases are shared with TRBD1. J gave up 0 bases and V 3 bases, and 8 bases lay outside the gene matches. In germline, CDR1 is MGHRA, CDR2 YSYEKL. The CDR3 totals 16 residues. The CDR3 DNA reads TGCGCCAGCAGCCATATACAGGGGCACAGCTCCTACGAGCAGTACTTC. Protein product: CASSHIQGHSSYEQYF.

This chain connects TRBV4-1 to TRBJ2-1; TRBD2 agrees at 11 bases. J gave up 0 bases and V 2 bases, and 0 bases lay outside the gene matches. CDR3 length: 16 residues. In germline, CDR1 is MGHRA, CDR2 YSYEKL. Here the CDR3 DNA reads TGCGCCAGCAGCCAAACTAGCGGGAGCTCCTACAATGAGCAGTTCTTC. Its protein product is CASSQTSGSSYNEQFF.

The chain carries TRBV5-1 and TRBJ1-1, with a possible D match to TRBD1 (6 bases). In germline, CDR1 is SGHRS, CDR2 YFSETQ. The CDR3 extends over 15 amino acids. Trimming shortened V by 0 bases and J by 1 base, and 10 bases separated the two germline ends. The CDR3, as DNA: TGCGCCAGCAGCTTGGCCCCAGGGGAGAACACTGAAGCTTTCTTT. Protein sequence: CASSLAPGENTEAFF.

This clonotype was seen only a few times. CDR3 nucleotide sequence: TGCGCCAGCAGCCAAGATAGGGCTAGCGGGACCTACAATGAGCAGTTCTTC. Translating gives CASSQDRASGTYNEQFF. The chain is built from TRBV4-3 and TRBJ2-1; the match to TRBD2 covers 9 bases. Germline CDR1 LGHNA, CDR2 YSLEER. This CDR3 region has 17 residues. The junction had 5 bases not matched to a gene; V was cut back by 0 bases and J by 2 bases.

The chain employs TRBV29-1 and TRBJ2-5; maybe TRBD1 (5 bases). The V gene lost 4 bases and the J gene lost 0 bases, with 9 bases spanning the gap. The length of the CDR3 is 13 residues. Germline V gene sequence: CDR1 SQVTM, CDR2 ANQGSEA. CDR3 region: CSVVAGNQETQYF. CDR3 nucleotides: TGCAGCGTTGTGGCAGGGAACCAAGAGACCCAGTACTTC.

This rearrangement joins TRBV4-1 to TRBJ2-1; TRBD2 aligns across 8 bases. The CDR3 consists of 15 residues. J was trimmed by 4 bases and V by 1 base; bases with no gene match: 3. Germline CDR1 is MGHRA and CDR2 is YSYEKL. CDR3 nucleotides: TGCGCCAGCAGCCAAGTGACTAGCGTTTACAATGAGCAGTTCTTC. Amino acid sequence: CASSQVTSVYNEQFF.

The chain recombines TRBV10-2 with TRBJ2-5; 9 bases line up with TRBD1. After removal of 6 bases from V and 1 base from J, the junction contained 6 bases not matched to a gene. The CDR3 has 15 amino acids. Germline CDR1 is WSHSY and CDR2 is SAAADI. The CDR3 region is CASSAGQGGQETQYF. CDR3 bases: TGCGCCAGCAGCGCGGGACAGGGCGGCCAAGAGACCCAGTACTTC.

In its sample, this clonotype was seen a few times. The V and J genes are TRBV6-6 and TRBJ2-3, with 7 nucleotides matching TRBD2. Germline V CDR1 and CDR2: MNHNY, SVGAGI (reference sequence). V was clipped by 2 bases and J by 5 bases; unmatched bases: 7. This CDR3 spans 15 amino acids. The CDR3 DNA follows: TGTGCCAGCAGTTACGAATCGGGGGGAGGAGATACGCAGTATTTT. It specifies CASSYESGGGDTQYF.

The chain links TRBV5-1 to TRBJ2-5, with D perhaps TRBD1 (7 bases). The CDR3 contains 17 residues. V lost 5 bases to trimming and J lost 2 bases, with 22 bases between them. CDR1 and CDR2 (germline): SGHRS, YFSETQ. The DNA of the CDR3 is TGCGCCAGCAGTCGGACAGGCCCTGGGGGGTTTCAAGAGACCCAGTACTTC. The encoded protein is CASSRTGPGGFQETQYF.

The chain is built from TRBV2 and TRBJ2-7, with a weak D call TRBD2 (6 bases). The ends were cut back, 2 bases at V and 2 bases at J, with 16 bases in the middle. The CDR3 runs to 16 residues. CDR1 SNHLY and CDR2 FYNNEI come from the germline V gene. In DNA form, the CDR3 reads TGTGCCAGCAGTGAACGTACGGGCGGGGCAGCCTACGAGCAGTACTTC. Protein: CASSERTGGAAYEQYF.

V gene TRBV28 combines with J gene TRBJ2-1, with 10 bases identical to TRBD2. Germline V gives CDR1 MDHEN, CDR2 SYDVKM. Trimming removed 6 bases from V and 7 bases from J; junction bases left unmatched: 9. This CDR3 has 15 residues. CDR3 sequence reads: CASSLSSGSRNEQFF. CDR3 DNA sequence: TGTGCCAGCAGCTTGTCTAGCGGGAGTAGGAATGAGCAGTTCTTC.

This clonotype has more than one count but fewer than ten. The CDR3 region is CASSPVGQGKETQYF. CDR3 DNA sequence: TGTGCCAGCAGCCCGGTGGGCCAGGGGAAAGAGACCCAGTACTTC. This chain links TRBV3-1 with TRBJ2-5; D is possibly TRBD1 (6 bases). Germline-derived CDR1 and CDR2 are LGHDT and YNNKEL (reference sequence). The CDR3 covers 15 residues. Trimming shortened V by 4 bases and J by 3 bases, and 15 bases separated the two germline ends.

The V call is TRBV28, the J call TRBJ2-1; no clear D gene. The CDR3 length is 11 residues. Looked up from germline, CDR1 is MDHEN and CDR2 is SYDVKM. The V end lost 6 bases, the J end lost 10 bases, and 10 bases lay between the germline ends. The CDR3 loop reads CASSLRWEQFF. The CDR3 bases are TGTGCCAGCAGCCTGAGGTGGGAGCAGTTCTTC. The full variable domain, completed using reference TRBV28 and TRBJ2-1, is DVKVTQSSRYLVKRTGEKVFLECVQDMDHENMFWYRQDPGLGLRLIYFSYDVKMKEKGDIPEGYSVSREKKERFSLILESASTNQTSMYLCASSLRWEQFFGPGTRLTVL.

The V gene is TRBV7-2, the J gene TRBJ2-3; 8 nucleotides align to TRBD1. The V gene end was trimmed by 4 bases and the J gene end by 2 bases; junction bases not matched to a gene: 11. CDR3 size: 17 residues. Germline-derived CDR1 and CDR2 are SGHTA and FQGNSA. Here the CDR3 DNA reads TGTGCCAGCAGCTCCCTCGAGGGGACAGGTTTCACAGATACGCAGTATTTT. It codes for CASSSLEGTGFTDTQYF.